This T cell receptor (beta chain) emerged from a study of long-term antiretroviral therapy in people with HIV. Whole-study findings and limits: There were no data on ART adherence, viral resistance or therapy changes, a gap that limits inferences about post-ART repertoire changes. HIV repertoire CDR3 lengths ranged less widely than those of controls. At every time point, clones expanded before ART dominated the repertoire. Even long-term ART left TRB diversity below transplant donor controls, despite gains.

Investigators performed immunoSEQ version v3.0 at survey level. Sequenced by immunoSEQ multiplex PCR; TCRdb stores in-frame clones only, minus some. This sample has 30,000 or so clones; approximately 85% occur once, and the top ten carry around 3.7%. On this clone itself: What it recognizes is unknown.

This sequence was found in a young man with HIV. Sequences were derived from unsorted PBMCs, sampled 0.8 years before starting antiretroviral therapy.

The DNA for the CDR3 is TGCGCCAGCAGCTTCAAGCGGGAAAGCGAGCAGTTCTTC. This gives the protein CASSFKRESEQFF. The chain is built from TRBV5-1 and TRBJ2-1; 7 bases match TRBD2. The CDR3 extends over 13 amino acids. The germline V gene encodes CDR1 SGHRS and CDR2 YFSETQ. V was clipped by 2 bases and J by 10 bases; unmatched bases: 6.